One and the same sample provided the 30 T cell receptor beta chains below, sequenced in a study of blood T cells in healthy people across ages. Through a sample-barcoded 5' primer and a J-beta primer mix, a second PCR was run for roughly 7 to 11 cycles. TCRdb re-analysed the 5' RACE reads in MiXCR, keeping a single row per CDR3 protein. The sample lists 1.8 million or so distinct CDR3 sequences; roughly two fifths were seen once. Sequencing was performed on blood. The receptors come from a human donor in good health.

This clonotype was observed a few times. The rearrangement uses TRBV7-9 and TRBJ1-1, with 7 bases fitting TRBD1. Germline trimming cut 2 bases from V and 5 bases from J; bases unmatched to any gene: 8. This CDR3 has 15 residues. The germline V gene encodes CDR1 SEHNR and CDR2 FQNEAQ (reference sequence). This chain's CDR3 is CASSLQQGIFTEAFF. CDR3 nucleotides: TGTGCCAGCAGCTTACAACAGGGGATCTTTACTGAAGCTTTCTTT.

In its sample, this clonotype was seen a few times. J is TRBJ2-3 and V is TRBV6-6; D is possibly TRBD1 (5 bases). CDR3 length: 13 residues. V lost 6 bases and J lost 7, with 14 bases in between. Germline CDR1 MNHNY, CDR2 SVGAGI (reference sequence). CDR3 residues: CASSLRTDNTQYF. The CDR3 nucleotides read TGTGCCAGCAGCTTAAGGACGGACAATACGCAGTATTTT.

The chain carries TRBV5-1 and TRBJ2-5, with D uncertain. This CDR3 region has 15 residues. V shed 2 bases and J shed 5 bases, with 16 bases lying between them. Germline V CDR1 and CDR2: SGHRS, YFSETQ. CDR3 sequence: CASSLKDPGFETQYF. CDR3 coding DNA: TGCGCCAGCAGCTTAAAGGACCCCGGGTTTGAGACCCAGTACTTC.

CDR3 DNA sequence: TGCAGCGTTGAGTCGGCCAGGGGGTCCCAAGAGACCCAGTTCTTC. Its protein product is CSVESARGSQETQFF. This rearrangement joins TRBV29-1 to TRBJ2-5, with 7 bases identical to TRBD1. TRBJ2-1 matches the DNA end more closely, so the J call is doubtful. This CDR3 spans 15 amino acids. Germline CDR1 and CDR2: SQVTM and ANQGSEA.

The J gene is TRBJ2-2, the V gene TRBV7-6; D is ambiguous. Germline V CDR1 and CDR2: SGHVS, FNYEAQ. V lost 7 bases to trimming and J lost 6 bases, with 12 bases between them. The CDR3 covers 13 residues. The CDR3 here is CASIPRGSGELFF. In DNA form, the CDR3 reads TGTGCCAGCATACCCCGCGGATCCGGGGAGCTGTTTTTT.

In this sample, this clonotype turned up a few times. The rearrangement uses TRBV10-3 and TRBJ2-3; D is unclear. V was pared by 6 bases and J by 2 bases, with 12 bases between. The germline V gene has CDR1 ENHRY and CDR2 SYGVKD. The CDR3 consists of 14 residues. The CDR3 bases are TGTGCCATCAGGTGGGGTTCTAACACAGATACGCAGTATTTT. Its protein is CAIRWGSNTDTQYF.

The chain carries TRBV5-5 and TRBJ1-2, with a possible D match to TRBD1 (6 bases). The germline CDR1 and CDR2 sequences are SGHKS and YYEKEE (reference sequence). V lost 3 bases and J lost 8, with 20 bases in between. This CDR3 comprises 15 residues. The CDR3 DNA sequence: TGTGCCAGCAGCTCAGAACAGGGATGGTATCGGGGCTACACCTTC. Protein: CASSSEQGWYRGYTF.

The chain employs TRBV10-3 and TRBJ2-1, with TRBD1 identical over 7 bases. Germline V gives CDR1 ENHRY, CDR2 SYGVKD. This CDR3 has 16 residues. The V gene end was trimmed by 6 bases and the J gene end by 2 bases; junction bases not matched to a gene: 10. The CDR3 region has the DNA TGTGCCATCAGGGGGGTGACAGGGAATGCCTACAATGAGCAGTTCTTC. It is translated as CAIRGVTGNAYNEQFF.

This clonotype was detected a few times. The rearrangement links TRBV10-3 to TRBJ2-1; 10 nucleotides match TRBD2. Germline assignment: CDR1 ENHRY and CDR2 SYGVKD. The CDR3 is 14 residues long. The V gene end was trimmed by 7 bases and the J gene end by 8 bases; junction bases not matched to a gene: 8. CDR3 sequence (DNA): TGTGCCATCACCAGCGGGGGGGCGGTTGATGAGCAGTTCTTC. It is translated as CAITSGGAVDEQFF.

This chain connects TRBV20-1 to TRBJ1-2; D might be TRBD1 (5 bases). Germline lookup yields CDR1 DFQATT and CDR2 SNEGSKA (reference sequence). The length of the CDR3 is 13 residues. Deletions cut 5 bases from V and 4 bases from J, with 14 bases between. CDR3 coding DNA: TGCAGTGCTCGGGGACCGCAAACCTATGGCTACACCTTC. Translation: CSARGPQTYGYTF.

The V gene is TRBV7-2, the J gene TRBJ2-3; D possibly corresponds to TRBD1 (6 bases). CDR1 and CDR2 from the germline V gene are SGHTA and FQGNSA. V lost 6 bases to trimming and J lost 0 bases, with 10 bases between them. The CDR3 covers 14 residues. The CDR3 DNA sequence: TGTGCCAGCAGGCCAACAGGGAGCACAGATACGCAGTATTTT. It encodes CASRPTGSTDTQYF.

This chain joins TRBV7-9 and TRBJ2-1; D may be TRBD2 (6 bases). Germline V gives CDR1 SEHNR, CDR2 FQNEAQ (reference sequence). Between the trimmed V and J ends, which lost 5 bases and 4 bases, there was a span of 15 bases. The CDR3 consists of 15 residues. CDR3 nucleotides: TGTGCCAGCAGCCCTGGACTATCTGGGTACAATGAGCAGTTCTTC. Translated: CASSPGLSGYNEQFF.

The chain carries TRBV19 and TRBJ1-5; the D gene is possibly TRBD1 (5 bases). This CDR3 region has 13 residues. CDR1 and CDR2 from the germline V gene are LNHDA and SQIVND (reference sequence). V lost 7 bases to trimming and J lost 4 bases, with 11 bases between them. The CDR3 DNA is TGTGCCAGTACAAGACAGCAAAATCAGCCCCAGCATTTT. Translating gives CASTRQQNQPQHF. Drawing the rest from reference TRBV19 and TRBJ1-5, the complete variable domain is DGGITQSPKYLFRKEGQNVTLSCEQNLNHDAMYWYRQDPGQGLRLIYYSQIVNDFQKGDIAEGYSVSREKKESFPLTVTSAQKNPTAFYLCASTRQQNQPQHFGDGTRLSIL.

The genes are TRBV29-1 and TRBJ1-1, with D perhaps TRBD1 (6 bases). The CDR3 is 17 amino acids. Germline V gene sequence: CDR1 SQVTM, CDR2 ANQGSEA. Between the trimmed V and J ends, which lost 6 bases and 3 bases, there was a span of 26 bases. The DNA for the CDR3 is TGCAGCGTCTCTAAAGGCACAGGGCTCAGGTGGGACACTGAAGCTTTCTTT. This gives the protein CSVSKGTGLRWDTEAFF.

This clonotype was counted only a few times. This chain links TRBV5-1 with TRBJ2-7, with D uncertain. Germline CDR1 SGHRS, CDR2 YFSETQ. Trimming took off 3 bases at V and 3 bases at J, with 16 bases between the two ends. This CDR3 is built from 15 residues. CDR3 coding DNA: TGCGCCAGCAGCTGGGTGCCAGGCCGCGACTACGAGCAGTACTTC. Translating it yields CASSWVPGRDYEQYF.

The chain employs TRBV10-3 and TRBJ2-7, with D tentatively TRBD1 or TRBD2 (5 bases each). Trimming stripped 5 bases from V and 6 bases from J, with 14 bases between. Germline CDR1 is ENHRY and CDR2 is SYGVKD. This CDR3 is built from 13 residues. In DNA form, the CDR3 reads TGTGCCATCAGTTCGGGGCCCCCTTTCGAGCAGTACTTC. Residues: CAISSGPPFEQYF.

This clonotype showed up just a few times. The chain recombines TRBV5-1 with TRBJ1-3; maybe TRBD1 (5 bases). Germline lookup yields CDR1 SGHRS and CDR2 YFSETQ. With 1 base removed from V and 3 bases from J, the gap between germline ends came to 11 bases. CDR3 length equals 15 residues. The CDR3 protein is CASSLQGLSGNTIYF. Here the CDR3 DNA reads TGCGCCAGCAGCTTGCAGGGTTTGAGTGGAAACACCATATATTTT. Full variable domain (missing parts from reference TRBV5-1 and TRBJ1-3): KAGVTQTPRYLIKTRGQQVTLSCSPISGHRSVSWYQQTPGQGLQFLFEYFSETQRNKGNFPGRFSGRQFSNSRSEMNVSTLELGDSALYLCASSLQGLSGNTIYFGEGSWLTVV.

The V call is TRBV5-1, the J call TRBJ1-1; no clear D gene. The CDR3 is 15 residues long. The germline V gene encodes CDR1 SGHRS and CDR2 YFSETQ. Trimming took 0 bases from V and 4 from J, leaving 13 bases between them. CDR3 coding DNA: TGCGCCAGCAGCTTGGTAGGTAGTCACGGCACTGAAGCTTTCTTT. Amino acid sequence: CASSLVGSHGTEAFF.

This clonotype was picked up a small number of times. The chain carries TRBV7-2 and TRBJ2-5; 7 bases map to TRBD2. Germline lookup yields CDR1 SGHTA and CDR2 FQGNSA. Unmatched junction bases numbered 7, after V lost 4 bases and J lost 5 bases. The CDR3 is 14 residues long. The CDR3 spells CASSSRGVGETQYF. The CDR3 DNA sequence: TGTGCCAGCAGCTCCCGGGGGGTGGGGGAGACCCAGTACTTC.

The chain recombines TRBV10-3 with TRBJ1-2, with D possibly being TRBD1 (5 bases). Germline V CDR1 and CDR2: ENHRY, SYGVKD. The V and J ends lost 4 bases and 4 bases respectively, with 13 bases between them. There are 14 residues in the CDR3. The CDR3 bases are TGTGCCATCAGTGGGGCCCGGGACGTCTATGGCTACACCTTC. This gives the protein CAISGARDVYGYTF.

This clonotype was observed a handful of times. The chain combines TRBV27 with TRBJ2-1, with 7 bases identical to TRBD1. Germline V lookup: CDR1 MNHEY, CDR2 SMNVEV (reference sequence). The CDR3 runs to 16 residues. V dropped 2 bases and J dropped 7; count of bases not matched to a gene: 11. For the CDR3, the DNA is TGTGCCAGCAGTTTAGTTTTTTTGGGCAGGGGGAATGAGCAGTTCTTC. Its protein product is CASSLVFLGRGNEQFF.

The genes are TRBV29-1 and TRBJ2-5; D is possibly TRBD1 or TRBD2 (5 bases each). The end of the DNA is better explained by TRBJ2-7, so the J call may be wrong. CDR1 is SQVTM and CDR2 is ANQGSEA in the germline V gene. This CDR3 has 12 residues. The CDR3 reads CSVEAVGGEQYF. The CDR3 DNA reads as TGCAGCGTTGAAGCCGTTGGGGGCGAGCAGTACTTC.

This clonotype appeared a few times. V usage is TRBV20-1 and J usage is TRBJ2-3; D is tentatively TRBD1 or TRBD2 (5 bases each). CDR3 length: 15 amino acids. V was cut by 3 bases and J by 2 bases, with 15 bases left in between. Germline values: CDR1 DFQATT, CDR2 SNEGSKA (reference sequence). CDR3 amino acids: CSASTGTNPTDTQYF. DNA for the CDR3: TGCAGTGCTAGTACCGGGACCAACCCCACAGATACGCAGTATTTT.

The rearrangement joins TRBV20-1 to TRBJ1-2; 7 bases are shared with TRBD1. CDR1 is DFQATT, CDR2 SNEGSKA, per germline (reference sequence). Trimming at V came to 5 bases and at J to 7 bases, leaving 13 bases not matched to a gene. The CDR3 loop spans 14 amino acids. As DNA, the CDR3 is TGCAGTGCTTCGGACAGGCGGGGCAGTCGTGGCTACACCTTC. It specifies CSASDRRGSRGYTF.

This chain uses TRBV20-1 with TRBJ2-1; D remains ambiguous. The germline CDR1 and CDR2 sequences are DFQATT and SNEGSKA (reference sequence). This CDR3 contains 15 residues. Trimming cost V 4 bases and J 0 bases, with 13 bases left between them. The chain's CDR3 is CSANEMESSYNEQFF. In DNA form, the CDR3 reads TGCAGTGCTAATGAAATGGAGAGCTCCTACAATGAGCAGTTCTTC.

This clonotype has just a few counts. This rearrangement joins TRBV29-1 to TRBJ2-1; D is perhaps TRBD1 (5 bases). Germline loops: CDR1 SQVTM, CDR2 ANQGSEA. The CDR3 sequence is 13 residues long. Trimming removed 5 bases at V and 4 bases at J, with 12 bases between. CDR3 region: CSVTPGAYNEQFF. The CDR3 coding sequence is TGCAGCGTTACGCCTGGGGCATACAATGAGCAGTTCTTC.

This clonotype was counted only a few times. V and J are TRBV12-3 or TRBV12-4 and TRBJ1-1; the match to TRBD1 covers 7 bases. This CDR3 region has 17 residues. After removal of 5 bases from V and 2 bases from J, the junction contained 14 bases not matched to a gene. CDR3 protein: CASSRQGGRSVNTEAFF. The CDR3, as DNA: TGTGCCAGCAGTCGACAGGGTGGCAGAAGCGTAAACACTGAAGCTTTCTTT.

This clonotype has just a few counts. The genes are TRBV9 and TRBJ2-6; 9 bases align to TRBD1. The V gene's germline CDR1 is SGDLS and CDR2 YYNGEE. V trimming: 0 bases; J trimming: 0 bases; junction bases outside the gene matches: 4. The CDR3 spans 18 residues. In nucleotides, the CDR3 is TGTGCCAGCAGCGTAGCGAGGACAGGGGTCTCTGGGGCCAACGTCCTGACTTTC. It codes for CASSVARTGVSGANVLTF.

The J gene is TRBJ2-3, the V gene TRBV12-3 or TRBV12-4; D perhaps matches TRBD2 (7 bases). CDR3 length: 16 amino acids. The germline V and J ends were trimmed by 6 bases and 4 bases, with 20 bases remaining between them. The CDR3 sequence is CASSPTRAGGPDTQYF. The CDR3 DNA follows: TGTGCCAGCAGCCCTACTCGGGCCGGGGGGCCAGATACGCAGTATTTT.

This clonotype was counted ten times or more. The chain employs TRBV7-8 and TRBJ2-1; no clear D gene. CDR1 SGHVS and CDR2 FQNEAQ come from the germline V gene. This CDR3 is 12 amino acids long. Trimming stripped 1 base from V and 7 bases from J, with 5 bases between. The CDR3 DNA reads TGTGCCAGCAGCTTAGAGAGGAATGAGCAGTTCTTC. Its translation: CASSLERNEQFF.